The 10 T cell receptor beta chains below were found in one sample sequenced in a study of glioma-infiltrating T cells after dendritic cell vaccination. The sample's time point: after dendritic cell vaccination, including at tumor progression/relapse. Assay: immunoSEQ multiplex PCR; the TCRdb copy retains only in-frame clones and omits some. Altogether some 60,000 clones are present, approximately 83% being singletons, with the ten largest covering 15% to 19%. This specimen consisted of blood, obtained after dendritic cell vaccination. These receptors all come from a human donor with glioblastoma.

J is TRBJ2-5 and V is TRBV5-6; D is perhaps TRBD2 (6 bases). The CDR3 extends over 13 amino acids. Trimming left V 3 bases short and J 5 bases short, with 11 bases between. Germline lookup yields CDR1 SGHDT and CDR2 YYEEEE. This CDR3 is CASSWGVWETQYF. The CDR3 bases are TGTGCCAGCAGCTGGGGGGTTTGGGAGACCCAGTACTTC.

This clone was observed once. The V and J genes are TRBV5-1 and TRBJ2-7, with D tentatively TRBD2 (7 bases). Germline values: CDR1 SGHRS, CDR2 YFSETQ. Deletions cut 4 bases from V and 5 bases from J, with 22 bases between. The CDR3 length is 16 residues. DNA for the CDR3: TGCGCCAGCAGCGTATACACCCCGGGGGGCTCGGACGAGCAGTACTTC. This encodes CASSVYTPGGSDEQYF.

This chain uses TRBV19 with TRBJ1-2; TRBD1 matches at 8 bases. Germline V gives CDR1 LNHDA, CDR2 SQIVND (reference sequence). Losses at the gene ends were 7 bases for V and 2 bases for J; bases not matched to a gene: 3. The CDR3 runs 13 residues. CDR3 sequence: CASKRQGNYGYTF. The CDR3 DNA reads TGTGCCAGTAAACGACAGGGGAACTATGGCTACACCTTC.

V gene TRBV11-2 combines with J gene TRBJ2-7; 7 positions agree with TRBD1. Germline V lookup: CDR1 SGHAT, CDR2 FQNNGV. The length of the CDR3 is 16 residues. The V segment lost 5 bases and the J segment 2 bases; nucleotides outside the gene matches: 12. The CDR3 reads CASSLRRPGQTYEQYF. CDR3 in DNA: TGTGCCAGCAGCCTCCGGCGACCGGGACAGACCTACGAGCAGTACTTC.

The chain carries TRBV30 and TRBJ1-4; D is uncertain. This CDR3 has 13 amino acids. Deletions cut 0 bases from V and 12 bases from J, with 14 bases between. CDR1 is GTSNPN, CDR2 SVGIG, per germline (reference sequence). CDR3 in amino acids: CAWSVPGSVELFF. The CDR3 DNA is TGTGCCTGGAGTGTGCCGGGTTCGGTTGAACTGTTTTTT.

In this sample, this clone turned up a few times. The rearrangement joins TRBV5-6 to TRBJ1-2; TRBD1 matches 10 bases. CDR3 length: 15 residues. V lost 0 bases to trimming and J lost 7 bases; unmatched junction nucleotides: 6. CDR1 and CDR2 from the germline V gene are SGHDT and YYEEEE. The chain's CDR3 is CASSLEARTGGGYTF. As DNA, the CDR3 is TGTGCCAGCAGCTTGGAGGCCCGGACAGGGGGTGGCTACACCTTC.

This chain connects TRBV4-1 to TRBJ2-1, with D unresolved. The CDR3 contains 14 residues. Germline V gene lookup returns CDR1 MGHRA and CDR2 YSYEKL. V was trimmed by 0 bases and J by 10 bases, leaving 13 bases between them. CDR3 DNA: TGCGCCAGCAGCCAAGACCCTGCGCCACGGGAGCAGTTCTTC. The encoded protein is CASSQDPAPREQFF.

The J gene is TRBJ1-1, the V gene TRBV5-1, with no clear D. In germline, CDR1 is SGHRS, CDR2 YFSETQ. The CDR3 has 15 amino acids. V was trimmed by 4 bases and J by 5 bases, leaving 18 bases between them. CDR3 DNA: TGCGCCAGCAGCGGGTTTACAGTATCGAAGACTGAAGCTTTCTTT. As protein: CASSGFTVSKTEAFF.

The chain couples TRBV7-2 to TRBJ1-2, with D hard to call. CDR1 is SGHTA, CDR2 FQGNSA, per germline. V was cut by 1 base and J by 4 bases, with 10 bases left in between. CDR3 size: 14 residues. This CDR3 is CASSLGGLGYGYTF. CDR3 sequence (DNA): TGTGCCAGCAGCTTAGGCGGCCTGGGCTATGGCTACACCTTC.

The chain is built from TRBV5-4 and TRBJ2-1; D unresolved. There are 12 residues in the CDR3. Deletions cut 0 bases from V and 5 bases from J, with 3 bases between. CDR1 is SGHNT, CDR2 YYREEE, per germline (reference sequence). The CDR3 region has the DNA TGTGCCAGCAGCTTGGACAACAATGAGCAGTTCTTC. The encoded protein is CASSLDNNEQFF.